This entry describes one T cell receptor (beta chain). This CDR3 contains 14 residues. The V end was cut by 0 bases, the J end by 11 bases, with 16 bases between. From germline, CDR1 is MGHRA and CDR2 YSYEKL. Produced via immunoSEQ multiplex PCR; TCRdb's table is partial and in-frame only. The table records about 99,000 clones, 91% of them present only once. The data are from a study of T cell responses to AZD1222 COVID-19 vaccine. The receptor's source is an adult in good health. The sequencing here drew on peripheral blood, taken on day 0 of AZD1222 vaccination. The rearrangement joins TRBV4-1 to TRBJ1-1; D is unresolved. CDR3: CASSQDTDSIWAFF. In nucleotides, the CDR3 is TGCGCCAGCAGCCAAGACACTGACTCAATATGGGCTTTCTTT.